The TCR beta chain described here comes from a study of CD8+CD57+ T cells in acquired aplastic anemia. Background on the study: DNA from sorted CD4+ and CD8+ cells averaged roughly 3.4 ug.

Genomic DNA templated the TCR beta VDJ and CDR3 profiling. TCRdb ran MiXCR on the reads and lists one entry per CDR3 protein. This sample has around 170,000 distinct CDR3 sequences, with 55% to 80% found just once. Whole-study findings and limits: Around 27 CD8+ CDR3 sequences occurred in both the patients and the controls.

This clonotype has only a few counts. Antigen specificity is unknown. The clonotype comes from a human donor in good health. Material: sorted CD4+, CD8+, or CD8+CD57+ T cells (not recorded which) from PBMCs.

CDR3 protein: CASSLTALLNGELFF. In nucleotides, the CDR3 is TGTGCCAGCAGCCTGACAGCCCTCTTAAATGGGGAGCTGTTTTTT. V and J are TRBV7-8 and TRBJ2-2; D might be TRBD1 (5 bases). Germline values: CDR1 SGHVS, CDR2 FQNEAQ. V shed 5 bases and J shed 8 bases, with 18 bases lying between them. CDR3 length equals 15 residues.